A selection of T cell receptor beta chains follows, all from one sample in a study of CD8 T cells in Susac syndrome. In TCRdb, the immunoSEQ multiplex PCR reads were re-called with MiXCR into one record per CDR3 protein. The sample has about 81,000 distinct CDR3 sequences; roughly 94% are singletons. The material sequenced was CD8+ T cells from PBMCs. These receptor sequences come from a human donor with Susac syndrome. Each CDR3 is given with its conserved first and last residue. A D gene is named only where the DNA matches it firmly. Where a row states a size, it is once, few, many or the class of an expanded clone; other rows omit it.

D | J | size | V | DNA | CDR3
- | TRBJ2-1 | - | TRBV20-1 | TGCAGTGCACCCATCGGTAGCGGAACTGAGCAGTTCTTC | CSAPIGSGTEQFF
TRBD2 | TRBJ2-5 | - | TRBV7-9 | TGTGCCAGCAGCGTTGGACTAGAGGAGACCCAGTACTTC | CASSVGLEETQYF
- | TRBJ1-1 | - | TRBV4-3 | TGCGCCAGCAGCCAAGATCGGGGTATGGGCACTGAAGCTTTCTTT | CASSQDRGMGTEAFF
TRBD2 | TRBJ2-7 | - | TRBV28 | TGTGCCAGCAGTTCCAGCGGGAGACTAGGCGAGCAGTACTTC | CASSSSGRLGEQYF
- | TRBJ1-1 | - | TRBV4-3 | TGCGCCAGCAGCCAGGATCTACAGGGGAACACTGAAGCTTTCTTT | CASSQDLQGNTEAFF
TRBD2 | TRBJ2-3 | - | TRBV4-3 | TGCGCCAGCAGCCAAGATGAGTCTAGCGGGAGTGTGATAGATACGCAGTATTTT | CASSQDESSGSVIDTQYF
- | TRBJ1-2 | - | TRBV11-2 | TGTGCCAGCAGCTTAGATAGCACTGCTGTCTTGAATGGCTACACCTTC | CASSLDSTAVLNGYTF
- | TRBJ1-5 | once | TRBV27 | TGTGCCAGCAGGGCGGGGGCTGGGAGCAATCAGCCCCAGCATTTT | CASRAGAGSNQPQHF
- | TRBJ2-3 | few | TRBV2 | TGTGCCAGCAGTTATGGGGATACGCAGTATTTT | CASSYGDTQYF
TRBD1 | TRBJ2-2 | - | TRBV11-2 | TGTGCCAGCAGCCCCCCAGGCTGGACAGGGGACACCGGGGAGCTGTTTTTT | CASSPPGWTGDTGELFF
TRBD1 | TRBJ1-4 | once | TRBV15 | TGTGCCACCAGCAGAGACCGCAGGGGGACGAGTGAAAAACTGTTTTTT | CATSRDRRGTSEKLFF
TRBD1 | TRBJ1-2 | - | TRBV5-6 | TGTGCCAGCAGCTGGATGGACAGGGGTAACTATGGCTACACCTTC | CASSWMDRGNYGYTF
TRBD2 | TRBJ2-2 | - | TRBV5-1 | TGCGCCAGCAGCTTGGATCTGGGACTAGCGGGAGGGCCTAACACCGGGGAGCTGTTTTTT | CASSLDLGLAGGPNTGELFF
TRBD2 | TRBJ2-3 | - | TRBV18 | TGTGCCAGCTCACCTGATGCGGGAGGCTGGGATACGCAGTATTTT | CASSPDAGGWDTQYF
TRBD1 | TRBJ2-7 | - | TRBV28 | TGTGCCAGCCTGGGGACAGGCGACCTAGGCGAGCAGTACTTC | CASLGTGDLGEQYF
- | TRBJ1-5 | once | TRBV12-3/TRBV12-4 | TGTGCCAGCAGTTTAGCAGCCCAGGTCAATCAGCCCCAGCATTTT | CASSLAAQVNQPQHF
- | TRBJ2-5 | - | TRBV6-6 | TGTGCCAGCAGTTACCATGCGACAGGGCGGGAGGAGACCCAGTACTTC | CASSYHATGREETQYF
- | TRBJ2-1 | - | TRBV25-1 | TGTGCCAGCGTTCGGTCTAGCTCCTACAATGAGCAGTTCTTC | CASVRSSSYNEQFF
TRBD2 | TRBJ2-3 | - | TRBV27 | TGTGCCAGCACGAAGTTCTCTCTAGCGGGAGCCACAGATACGCAGTATTTT | CASTKFSLAGATDTQYF